This T cell receptor beta chain was retrieved from a study of shared clonotypes between healthy human individuals (dated by TCRdb to 2018 to 2021). The study in broad terms: A couple of women and three men aged 18 to 49 years were included in the cohort. Libraries were prepared and TCR repertoires were sequenced by different laboratories using diverse techniques, in order to increase sequencing depth and limit assay-specific biases. Between about 0.85 and 10 billion PBMCs per donor were obtained by leukapheresis. Per donor, three plates each were used for CD4 naive and CD4 memory, two for CD8 naive, and one for CD8 memory. The study deeply sequenced blood TCR repertoires of about 5 healthy adults to estimate repertoire size and the extent of clonotype sharing between individuals. Overall study results and their limits: Compared with non-shared clonotypes, clonotypes shared by all four sorted-subset donors had higher generation probabilities. Across a handful of donors, approximately 5% of naive CD4, roughly 3.8% of naive CD8, under 2.5% of memory CD4, and approximately 0.4% of memory CD8 clonotypes were shared. Estimated clonotype richness was generally larger for naive than for memory subsets. Only blood was sampled, and tissue TCR repertoires likely differ from those in blood. Because the study included a small number of donors, the genetic and exposure-history diversity represented was limited. Rarefaction of sorted-subset datasets indicated incomplete sequencing despite the large sequencing depth. Pairwise subsampling indicated that sequencing depth was expected to affect the degree of clonotype sharing among donors.

Using the deep immunoSEQ assay, multiplex PCR amplified TCR CDR3 regions from genomic DNA. For each cell subset, the extracted genomic DNA was distributed evenly across all wells of several immunoSEQ 96-well plates, and each plate served as one replicate. For sorted subsets, approximately 210 ng of genomic DNA, equivalent to about 30,000 T cell genomes, went into each replicate PCR. Purified libraries were quantified with a Qubit 3.0 fluorometer, sized on a Bioanalyzer 2100, and re-quantified with the KAPA Library Quantification kit. Each immunoSEQ 96-well plate was sequenced on its own single-read 150-cycle Illumina NextSeq 550 flow cell. The authors' analysis ran thus. Because the immunoSEQ output held only junctional sequences and lacked quality scores, the filtering could not match the filtering applied to full-length reads. Sequences were annotated with PyIR, a Python wrapper for IgBLAST v1.9, and V/J genes and CDR3 were assigned using IMGT germline references. Reads with weak V/J assignments (E-value above 1e-6), missing CDR3, stop codons, out-of-frame junctions, or ambiguous translated residues were removed. V3J clonotypes were defined as sequences sharing an identical inferred V gene, J gene, and CDR3 amino acid sequence. Percentage overlap between repertoires was calculated by dividing the number of shared unique clonotypes by the size of the smaller repertoire. Repertoire richness was assessed with RTK rarefaction, the Chao1 estimator, and Recon v2.1 estimates of unobserved clonotypes. Generation probabilities were computed with OLGA for all TCRbeta clonotypes obtained by the gDNA method from a handful of donors. Here the immuneACCESS table is served through TCRdb, limited to in-frame sequences with V and J called. Missing clones are a known gap in these copies; in checked studies unresolved V genes cover under half, and the rest lacks a known reason. That table is the source of V, J and clone size, and D and trimming were worked out from the DNA. The sample table shows about 1.1 million clones, and 77% are seen once. About 0.89% of the sample is in the top ten clones.

To note about this clone: What this receptor recognizes is not known. There are no base qualities to consult, and no much larger clone falls within one base.

The donors were healthy, HIV-negative adults with no recently reported acute infections or vaccinations. Only Caucasian adults living in Nashville, Tennessee, USA were represented among the donors. CD4+ T cells were enriched by magnetic negative selection, after which naive cells were positively selected on CD45RA and the negative fraction was taken as the memory subset. After blood collection by leukapheresis, PBMCs were isolated using Ficoll-Histopaque density gradient centrifugation and then cryopreserved in the vapor phase of liquid nitrogen. Analytical flow cytometry was used to check the purity and quantity of every magnetically sorted T cell population. Genomic DNA was isolated from each sorted fraction and quantified by UV absorbance on a Nanodrop 2000c. The TCR comes from a man younger than 30 in good health. Some clones in this sample may be carry-over from other donors' samples. Sequencing was carried out using memory CD4+ T cells from PBMCs. Sample cell subset or site, as interpreted from the label and publication: CD45RA-negative fraction.

The CDR3 here reads CSVERHPATGELFF. The base sequence is TGCAGCGTTGAGCGTCACCCAGCCACCGGGGAGCTGTTTTTT. The V gene is TRBV29-1 and the J gene is TRBJ2-2; the D gene is unclear. Including cysteine and phenylalanine, the CDR3 has 14 amino acids. Just CDR3 DNA is preserved here, 42 bases in frame from base 1. V was cut back by 3 bases and J by 4 bases, leaving a gap of 12 bases between them. The germline V gene provides CDR1 SQVTM and CDR2 ANQGSEA.